These T cell receptor beta chains were read from a single sample in a study of T cells in localized non-small cell lung cancer. Assay: immunoSEQ multiplex PCR; the TCRdb copy retains only in-frame clones and omits some. The sample carries 31,000 or so clones, about 89% recorded once. This specimen consisted of peripheral blood, obtained before any cancer treatment. The receptors come from a woman aged 35 to 75 with stage I lung adenocarcinoma. The CDR3 runs from the conserved cysteine through the conserved F or W. The D gene is left open where the match is weak. Size is omitted from some rows. Given values are once, few, many or a class for expanded clones.

D gene,J gene,clone size,V gene,CDR3 DNA,CDR3 protein
NA,TRBJ2-2,NA,TRBV28,TGTGCCAGTCTATTTCGTGAGGGCGGGGAGCTGTTTTTT,CASLFREGGELFF
NA,TRBJ2-1,few,TRBV9,TGTGCCAGCAGCGTAGTAGGCAGCATATACAATGAGCAGTTCTTC,CASSVVGSIYNEQFF
NA,TRBJ2-7,NA,TRBV16,TGTGCCAGCAGCCAATATGGGGATCCCAACGAGCAGTACTTC,CASSQYGDPNEQYF
NA,TRBJ1-1,NA,TRBV9,TGTGCCAGCAGCGTAGAGGGTACCAACACTGAAGCTTTCTTT,CASSVEGTNTEAFF
NA,TRBJ1-2,NA,TRBV28,TGTGCCAGCAGTTTAATTCAGACAAACTATGGCTACACCTTC,CASSLIQTNYGYTF
TRBD2,TRBJ2-7,NA,TRBV19,TGTGCCAGTAGTATCGGGACTACGGGTTACGAGCAGTACTTC,CASSIGTTGYEQYF
NA,TRBJ1-2,NA,TRBV7-8,TGTGCCAGCAGCTTAGAAACAGGGAGCGCCTATGGCTACACCTTC,CASSLETGSAYGYTF
NA,TRBJ2-2,NA,TRBV7-6,TGTGCCAGCAGCCGAAAGTCCGGGGCGAACACCGGGGAGCTGTTTTTT,CASSRKSGANTGELFF
TRBD2,TRBJ2-3,NA,TRBV28,TGTGCCAGCAGTTTACGGCTAGCGGGAAGAGATACGCAGTATTTT,CASSLRLAGRDTQYF
NA,TRBJ2-1,once,TRBV7-9,TGTGCCAGCAGCTTAGAACCAGGGTCCAGGCGGAATGAGCAGTTCTTC,CASSLEPGSRRNEQFF
NA,TRBJ2-6,NA,TRBV5-5,TGTGCCAGCAGCTTGTCGCCCTCTGGGGCCAACGTCCTGACTTTC,CASSLSPSGANVLTF
NA,TRBJ2-3,once,TRBV27,TGTGCCAGCAGTCCCGCTGGAGATACGCAGTATTTT,CASSPAGDTQYF
TRBD2,TRBJ2-1,NA,TRBV30,TGTGCCTCCGCGCCCAAGTATAGCGGGGGAGAATACAATGAGCAGTTCTTC,CASAPKYSGGEYNEQFF
NA,TRBJ2-1,NA,TRBV2,TGTGCCAGCAATAGATTGGTTTCATACGAGCAGTTCTTC,CASNRLVSYEQFF
NA,TRBJ2-2,NA,TRBV15,TGTGCCACCAGAACAATCCTGGACGGTGCCTTTGTCGGGGAGCTGTTTTTT,CATRTILDGAFVGELFF
NA,TRBJ1-6,NA,TRBV6-6,TGTGCCAGCAGTTACAGGGAACAGCCCCTCCACTTT,CASSYREQPLHF
NA,TRBJ1-1,NA,TRBV7-9,TGTGCCAGCAGCCCAGAGGGAGGGGTTGAGGAAGCTTTCTTT,CASSPEGGVEEAFF